A single sample gave rise to the 17 T cell receptor beta chains below, sequenced in a study of T cells in Graves' hyperthyroidism and ophthalmopathy. From RNA transcripts, TCR beta CDR3 regions were amplified. First-round RT-PCR targeting the TCR CDR3 was performed with the HTBI primer set. MiXCR, run by TCRdb on the multiplex PCR reads, gives a single entry per CDR3 protein. Among approximately 620,000 distinct CDR3 sequences, about 16% were seen once, and the ten largest hold roughly 3.4%. The material sequenced was blood. The receptors come from a woman aged 35 to 49 with Graves' ophthalmopathy.

This clonotype was counted a few times. The chain recombines TRBV12-3 or TRBV12-4 with TRBJ2-2, with D perhaps matching TRBD2 (7 bases). The CDR3 runs 19 residues. Trimming left V 6 bases short and J 1 base short, with 24 bases between. CDR3 sequence: CASRPHPLWGGENTGELFF. The DNA for the CDR3 is TGTGCCAGCAGACCACACCCACTTTGGGGGGGCGAGAACACCGGGGAGCTGTTTTTT.

This clonotype was seen many times. The genes are TRBV30 and TRBJ2-7; 10 nucleotides line up with TRBD1. The CDR3 is 15 residues long. Germline V gives CDR1 GTSNPN, CDR2 SVGIG (reference sequence). Losses at the gene ends were 2 bases for V and 5 bases for J; bases not matched to a gene: 9. The CDR3: CAWSLRQGAPDEQYF. CDR3 coding DNA: TGTGCCTGGAGTCTCCGACAGGGGGCACCCGACGAGCAGTACTTC.

In its sample, this clonotype was seen a few times. The chain employs TRBV25-1 and TRBJ1-1, with D perhaps TRBD1 (5 bases). The CDR3 contains 15 residues. Per the germline V gene, CDR1 is MGHDK and CDR2 is SYGVNS. The ends were cut back, 2 bases at V and 1 base at J, with 11 bases in the middle. The CDR3 reads CASSEVKGQNTEAFF. The DNA of the CDR3 is TGTGCCAGCAGTGAAGTGAAGGGGCAGAACACTGAAGCTTTCTTT. Full variable domain (missing parts from reference TRBV25-1 and TRBJ1-1): EADIYQTPRYLVIGTGKKITLECSQTMGHDKMYWYQQDPGMELHLIHYSYGVNSTEKGDLSSESTVSRIRTEHFPLTLESARPSHTSQYLCASSEVKGQNTEAFFGQGTRLTVV.

This clonotype came up many times. The chain joins TRBV29-1 to TRBJ2-3; D is unresolved. The CDR3 consists of 12 residues. CDR1 and CDR2 from the germline V gene are SQVTM and ANQGSEA. V lost 0 bases and J lost 5, with 6 bases in between. The CDR3 loop is CSVEEWRDTQYF. In DNA, the CDR3 is TGCAGCGTTGAAGAGTGGAGAGATACGCAGTATTTT.

Ten or more counts support this clonotype. V gene TRBV3-1 combines with J gene TRBJ2-3; 12 nucleotides agree with TRBD2. Trimming removed 3 bases from V and 5 bases from J; junction bases left unmatched: 6. CDR3 size: 16 residues. Germline CDR1 and CDR2: LGHDT and YNNKEL (reference sequence). CDR3 nucleotide sequence: TGTGCCAGCAGCCATTACACTAGCGGGAGGAGAGATACGCAGTATTTT. Its protein is CASSHYTSGRRDTQYF.

This clonotype was recorded at least ten times. This chain connects TRBV6-5 to TRBJ1-1; 12 bases match TRBD1. The V gene end was trimmed by 3 bases and the J gene end by 1 base; junction bases not matched to a gene: 9. The germline V gene encodes CDR1 MNHEY and CDR2 SVGAGI. The CDR3 is 18 amino acids. In DNA form, the CDR3 reads TGTGCCAGCAGTTATCGATGGGACAGGGGGCTGAGGAACACTGAAGCTTTCTTT. Residues: CASSYRWDRGLRNTEAFF.

Worth noting for this clonotype: It is unclear where the CDR3 begins or ends on the DNA, so no DNA is shown, and the CDR3 is as TCRdb lists it. V is TRBV7-9 and J is TRBJ1-4. CDR1 and CDR2 from the germline V gene are SEHNR and FQNEAQ (reference sequence). The CDR3 has 15 residues if both end residues are counted. CDR3 loop: CASSFGVGTNEKLLF.

This clonotype was counted ten times or more. The gene calls are TRBV18 and TRBJ2-5; D is possibly TRBD1 (5 bases). The CDR3 is made up of 13 amino acids. Per germline, CDR1 KGHSH and CDR2 LQKENI. With 0 bases removed from V and 4 bases from J, the gap between germline ends came to 6 bases. CDR3 in amino acids: CASSPPGAETQYF. Here the CDR3 DNA reads TGTGCCAGCTCACCACCAGGGGCAGAGACCCAGTACTTC. Variable domain in full (rest from reference TRBV18 and TRBJ2-5): NAGVMQNPRHLVRRRGQEARLRCSPMKGHSHVYWYRQLPEEGLKFMVYLQKENIIDESGMPKERFSAEFPKEGPSILRIQQVVRGDSAAYFCASSPPGAETQYFGPGTRLLVL.

The chain links TRBV20-1 to TRBJ2-4; 11 bases agree with TRBD2. J was trimmed by 0 bases and V by 1 base; bases with no gene match: 5. The V gene's germline CDR1 is DFQATT and CDR2 SNEGSKA (reference sequence). This CDR3 is built from 17 residues. This CDR3 reads CSARGLAGGIAKNIQYF. CDR3 nucleotides: TGCAGTGCTAGAGGGCTAGCGGGAGGAATAGCCAAAAACATTCAGTACTTC.

The gene calls are TRBV20-1 and TRBJ2-3, with 8 bases aligning to TRBD2. This CDR3 region has 13 residues. J gave up 1 base and V 8 bases, and 5 bases lay outside the gene matches. Germline CDR1 is DFQATT and CDR2 is SNEGSKA (reference sequence). The CDR3 DNA follows: TGCAGTATTAAGACTAGCGGCACAGATACGCAGTATTTT. Its translation: CSIKTSGTDTQYF.

This sequence joins TRBV7-6 and TRBJ1-1; the D is unclear. V dropped 5 bases and J dropped 1 base, with 20 bases sitting between them. The length of the CDR3 is 17 residues. Germline V lookup: CDR1 SGHVS, CDR2 FNYEAQ. CDR3 DNA: TGTGCCAGCAGCGCCGCCCTGGGTTTCTCTAGGAACACTGAAGCTTTCTTT. Encoded protein: CASSAALGFSRNTEAFF.

This chain connects TRBV6-1 to TRBJ1-1, with 9 bases identical to TRBD1. The CDR3 is 15 residues long. V trimming: 5 bases; J trimming: 2 bases; junction bases outside the gene matches: 6. The V gene's germline CDR1 is MNHNS and CDR2 SASEGT. The CDR3 loop is CASSTHRGRNTEAFF. The CDR3 bases are TGTGCCAGCAGTACTCACAGGGGGCGAAACACTGAAGCTTTCTTT.

This clonotype was detected many times. The chain uses TRBV10-1 and TRBJ2-7, with D perhaps TRBD1 (6 bases). The CDR3 is made up of 15 amino acids. The germline V gene encodes CDR1 WNHNN and CDR2 SYGVQD (reference sequence). The germline V and J ends were trimmed by 3 bases and 5 bases, with 17 bases remaining between them. In nucleotides, the CDR3 is TGCGCCAGCAGTGAACGAACAGGGCCAAGGGACGAGCAGTACTTC. It translates to CASSERTGPRDEQYF.

Many counts were recorded for this clonotype. The rearrangement joins TRBV7-2 to TRBJ1-5; a possible D gene is TRBD1 (6 bases). The germline V gene has CDR1 SGHTA and CDR2 FQGNSA. V was shortened by 5 bases and J by 5 bases, with 22 bases between the two germline ends. The CDR3 consists of 17 residues. CDR3 amino acids: CASSPKGGTVTYQPQHF. Written as DNA, the CDR3 is TGTGCCAGCAGCCCTAAAGGGGGGACGGTCACTTATCAGCCCCAGCATTTT.

This clonotype was observed many times. The chain uses TRBV12-3 or TRBV12-4 and TRBJ2-5, with TRBD1 identical over 7 bases. The CDR3 has 16 residues. V shed 4 bases, J shed 5 bases, and the junction held 13 bases outside the gene matches. The CDR3 DNA reads as TGTGCCAGCAGTTCCTTGACAGGGCCCCTCGGGGAGACCCAGTACTTC. Residues: CASSSLTGPLGETQYF.

Many counts were recorded for this clonotype. The V call is TRBV2, the J call TRBJ2-2, with D tentatively TRBD1 or TRBD2 (5 bases each). The CDR3 is 16 residues long. V lost 6 bases and J lost 1, with 15 bases in between. The germline V gene encodes CDR1 SNHLY and CDR2 FYNNEI. CDR3 sequence reads: CASSKDGTVNTGELFF. Here the CDR3 DNA reads TGTGCCAGCAGCAAGGACGGGACGGTGAACACCGGGGAGCTGTTTTTT. The complete variable domain, with remaining parts taken from reference TRBV2 and TRBJ2-2, reads EPEVTQTPSHQVTQMGQEVILRCVPISNHLYFYWYRQILGQKVEFLVSFYNNEISEKSEIFDDQFSVERPDGSNFTLKIRSTKLEDSAMYFCASSKDGTVNTGELFFGEGSRLTVL.

This clonotype appeared many times. The rearrangement uses TRBV6-2 or TRBV6-3 and TRBJ1-5; D remains unclear. The CDR3 has 19 amino acids. V dropped 0 bases and J dropped 5 bases, with 23 bases sitting between them. The germline CDR1 and CDR2 sequences are MNHEY and SVGEGT. CDR3 in amino acids: CASSYSGFSDSRGYQPQHF. The CDR3 DNA is TGTGCCAGCAGTTACTCGGGTTTCAGTGACTCAAGAGGGTATCAGCCCCAGCATTTT.